This TCR beta chain was recovered during a study of graft-versus-host responses after intestinal transplantation. Study-level information: In this cohort, recipients had multivisceral, liver-intestinal, or isolated intestinal transplants.

Study-level results: Analysis identified GvH clones in recipient marrow, with some appearing first in ileum or blood.

A word on this clone: As yet, its antigen is unknown.

Generated by immunoSEQ multiplex PCR, the TCRdb table keeps only in-frame clones and is missing some. This sample carries 80,000 to 95,000 clones, roughly 91% of them seen once, and the ten largest clones take about 2%. From germline, CDR1 is GTSNPN and CDR2 SVGIG (reference sequence). CDR3 length: 14 residues. The germline V and J ends were trimmed by 2 bases and 5 bases, with 10 bases remaining between them. Specimen: unstimulated CD8+ T cells sorted from spleen or lymph node cells, collected before intestinal transplant. The rearrangement links TRBV30 to TRBJ1-6, with D possibly matching TRBD1 (5 bases). This clonotype was obtained from a human donor who received an intestinal transplant. The DNA for the CDR3 is TGTGCCTGGAGTTTAGACAGTAATAATTCACCCCTCCACTTT. It is translated as CAWSLDSNNSPLHF.